The TCR beta chain under discussion was sequenced for a study of PD-L1 blockade in urothelial cancer. Looking at the study overall: Analyzed time points were 3 weeks (second dose) and 6 weeks after therapy began.

Each PCR contained spiked-in synthetic TCR analog templates. TCRdb's table, derived via immunoSEQ multiplex PCR, lists solely in-frame clones and lacks some. This sample has tens of thousands of clones, with 87% found just once. Trimming removed 4 bases at V and 4 bases at J, with 8 bases between. Germline assignment: CDR1 WNHNN and CDR2 SYGVQD (reference sequence). The CDR3 is made up of 13 amino acids. This chain connects TRBV10-1 to TRBJ2-1; D remains unclear. The specimen comprised PBMCs, sampled around atezolizumab (anti-PD-L1) treatment. This sequence originates from a woman in her 70s with urothelial cancer. CDR3 region: CASSAGQYNEQFF. CDR3 DNA sequence: TGCGCCAGCAGTGCTGGGCAGTACAATGAGCAGTTCTTC.